The next 29 T cell receptor beta chains were all read from a single sample in a study of blood T cell repertoires in COVID-19. Libraries were prepared by immunoSEQ multiplex PCR; TCRdb keeps only in-frame clonotypes and omits some of them. The table records approximately 45,000 clones, about nine tenths of them present only once. Material: peripheral blood. These TCRs come from an older man with acute or convalescent COVID-19.

V and J are TRBV19 and TRBJ1-4; the D gene is possibly TRBD1 (5 bases). This CDR3 comprises 13 residues. The germline V gene has CDR1 LNHDA and CDR2 SQIVND (reference sequence). The V end was cut by 5 bases, the J end by 8 bases, with 12 bases between. The DNA for the CDR3 is TGTGCCAGTAGTGGAAGGGGTGGCGAAAAACTGTTTTTT. Translation: CASSGRGGEKLFF.

J is TRBJ1-1 and V is TRBV4-3, with D uncertain. V lost 5 bases and J 8 bases, leaving 15 bases between the germline ends. The CDR3 extends over 13 amino acids. Germline V gene lookup returns CDR1 LGHNA and CDR2 YSLEER. CDR3 sequence reads: CASSKTGGLEAFF. The CDR3 DNA follows: TGCGCCAGCAGCAAAACTGGAGGGCTAGAAGCTTTCTTT.

The V call is TRBV30, the J call TRBJ1-3, with TRBD1 matching over 9 bases. Losses at the gene ends were 2 bases for V and 6 bases for J; bases not matched to a gene: 8. The CDR3 sequence is 15 residues long. The germline V gene encodes CDR1 GTSNPN and CDR2 SVGIG (reference sequence). This CDR3 reads CAWSPGQGFLNTIYF. For the CDR3, the DNA is TGTGCCTGGAGTCCCGGACAGGGGTTTTTAAACACCATATATTTT.

This chain connects TRBV27 to TRBJ1-1; the D gene is possibly TRBD1 (6 bases). The CDR3 totals 14 residues. Germline values: CDR1 MNHEY, CDR2 SMNVEV (reference sequence). Trimming cost V 4 bases and J 0 bases, with 9 bases left between them. The CDR3 here is CASSSDRVNTEAFF. CDR3 nucleotides: TGTGCCAGCAGTTCGGACAGAGTGAACACTGAAGCTTTCTTT.

The gene calls are TRBV6-6 and TRBJ1-2; the D is unclear. From germline, CDR1 is MNHNY and CDR2 SVGAGI (reference sequence). This CDR3 has 11 amino acids. The V and J ends lost 2 bases and 8 bases respectively, with 6 bases between them. CDR3 nucleotide sequence: TGTGCCAGCAGTTACAGGGAGGGCTACACCTTC. As protein: CASSYREGYTF.

The chain couples TRBV6-2 or TRBV6-3 to TRBJ1-1; D unresolved. CDR1 MNHEY and CDR2 SVGEGT come from the germline V gene. This CDR3 spans 14 amino acids. The germline V and J ends were trimmed by 0 bases and 1 base, with 6 bases remaining between them. The CDR3 sequence is CASSYSARNTEAFF. The CDR3 DNA is TGTGCCAGCAGTTACTCGGCCAGGAACACTGAAGCTTTCTTT.

The chain uses TRBV15 and TRBJ1-4; no clear D. The CDR3 contains 13 residues. Trimming removed 0 bases at V and 8 bases at J, with 7 bases between. Germline V CDR1 and CDR2: LNHNV, YYDKDF (reference sequence). CDR3 coding DNA: TGTGCCACCAGCAGAGATCGGTGGGAAAAACTGTTTTTT. Encoded protein: CATSRDRWEKLFF.

The chain uses TRBV4-3 and TRBJ1-6, with 9 bases fitting TRBD1. The CDR3 covers 15 residues. V lost 4 bases, J lost 7 bases, and 5 bases stayed unmatched. The germline V gene has CDR1 LGHNA and CDR2 YSLEER. CDR3 residues: CASSLGTGKNSPLHF. CDR3 nucleotides: TGCGCCAGCAGCCTGGGGACAGGGAAGAATTCACCCCTCCACTTT.

The CDR3 DNA sequence: TGTGCCAGCAGCTTTCAGGGGGCGCCAGCTTCACCCCTCCACTTT. This translates into CASSFQGAPASPLHF. The chain joins TRBV11-2 to TRBJ1-6; 8 bases line up with TRBD1. CDR3 size: 15 residues. Germline V lookup: CDR1 SGHAT, CDR2 FQNNGV. Trimming took 3 bases from V and 9 from J; bases not matched to a gene: 7.

The CDR3 DNA sequence: TGTGCCAGCAGCTCTAAGCTAGGCAGGGGAACCCTCGAGCAGTACTTC. Its protein product is CASSSKLGRGTLEQYF. The chain links TRBV5-8 to TRBJ2-7, with a weak D call TRBD1 (6 bases). V lost 3 bases, J lost 6 bases, and 22 bases lay in between. The CDR3 loop spans 16 amino acids. CDR1 SGHTS and CDR2 YDEGEE come from the germline V gene. Variable domain in full (rest from reference TRBV5-8 and TRBJ2-7): EAGVTQSPTHLIKTRGQQATLRCSPISGHTSVYWYQQALGLGLQFLLWYDEGEERNRGNFPPRFSGRQFPNYSSELNVNALELEDSALYLCASSSKLGRGTLEQYFGPGTRLTVT.

The rearrangement links TRBV5-1 to TRBJ1-2; TRBD1 agrees at 11 bases. CDR3 length equals 15 residues. CDR1 is SGHRS and CDR2 is YFSETQ in the germline V gene. Germline trimming cut 4 bases from V and 7 bases from J; bases unmatched to any gene: 9. The CDR3: CASSRGQGEGGGYTF. CDR3 in DNA: TGCGCCAGCAGCAGGGGACAGGGGGAAGGTGGTGGCTACACCTTC.

This chain connects TRBV27 to TRBJ1-5; D gene ambiguous. Germline CDR1 MNHEY, CDR2 SMNVEV (reference sequence). The CDR3 runs 13 residues. Deletions cut 0 bases from V and 4 bases from J, with 4 bases between. CDR3 nucleotides: TGTGCCAGCAGTTTATCTTCTAATCAGCCCCAGCATTTT. Its protein is CASSLSSNQPQHF.

This chain links TRBV19 with TRBJ2-1, with 7 bases aligning to TRBD1. This CDR3 is built from 17 residues. The V and J ends lost 3 bases and 3 bases, in that order; junction bases with no gene match: 11. The V gene's germline CDR1 is LNHDA and CDR2 SQIVND (reference sequence). CDR3 in DNA: TGTGCCAGTAGTATTGGGCGGACAGGTAGCTTCTACAATGAGCAGTTCTTC. Amino acids: CASSIGRTGSFYNEQFF.

In its sample, this clone was seen once. V and J are TRBV4-1 and TRBJ2-1; a possible D gene is TRBD2 (6 bases). Trimming removed 2 bases at V and 9 bases at J, with 14 bases between. Germline loops: CDR1 MGHRA, CDR2 YSYEKL. The CDR3 consists of 14 residues. CDR3 protein: CASSQHPGGSEQFF. The DNA of the CDR3 is TGCGCCAGCAGCCAACACCCCGGGGGAAGTGAGCAGTTCTTC.

DNA for the CDR3: TGTGCCATCAGTCCCCTAGGGAGGGGGCGGGGGGTAGTGAACACTGAAGCTTTCTTT. Its translation: CAISPLGRGRGVVNTEAFF. V is TRBV10-3 and J is TRBJ1-1, with 7 positions matching TRBD1. Germline lookup yields CDR1 ENHRY and CDR2 SYGVKD. The CDR3 totals 19 residues. Unmatched junction bases numbered 18, after V lost 5 bases and J lost 0 bases.

The chain carries TRBV29-1 and TRBJ1-1, with D unresolved. The CDR3 runs 13 residues. The V gene lost 7 bases and the J gene lost 1 base, with 13 bases spanning the gap. CDR1 is SQVTM, CDR2 ANQGSEA, per germline. CDR3 coding DNA: TGCAGCGGGAGCTTGGGAGGGAACACTGAAGCTTTCTTT. Protein sequence: CSGSLGGNTEAFF.

The chain links TRBV7-8 to TRBJ1-3; a possible D gene is TRBD1 (5 bases). The CDR3 covers 14 residues. CDR1 is SGHVS and CDR2 is FQNEAQ in the germline V gene. V was pared by 5 bases and J by 4 bases, with 12 bases between. CDR3 region: CASSETGYGNTIYF. CDR3 nucleotide sequence: TGTGCCAGCAGCGAAACAGGTTACGGAAACACCATATATTTT.

V usage is TRBV7-2 and J usage is TRBJ2-7; tentatively, D is TRBD1 (5 bases). CDR3 size: 14 residues. The V end lost 0 bases, the J end lost 2 bases, and 8 bases lay between the germline ends. Germline CDR1 reads SGHTA; CDR2 reads FQGNSA. Here the CDR3 DNA reads TGTGCCAGCAGCTTAGCGTCCAGGGCCTACGAGCAGTACTTC. This sequence encodes CASSLASRAYEQYF.

The chain is built from TRBV4-1 and TRBJ1-3; tentative D call: TRBD1 (5 bases). CDR1 and CDR2 (germline): MGHRA, YSYEKL. The length of the CDR3 is 16 residues. Trimming removed 0 bases at V and 0 bases at J, with 9 bases between. This CDR3 reads CASSQEERGSGNTIYF. DNA for the CDR3: TGCGCCAGCAGCCAAGAGGAAAGGGGCTCTGGAAACACCATATATTTT.

The rearrangement uses TRBV5-5 and TRBJ1-6; D is ambiguous. This CDR3 has 15 amino acids. The V end was cut by 0 bases, the J end by 9 bases, with 13 bases between. Germline CDR1 and CDR2: SGHKS and YYEKEE (reference sequence). CDR3 sequence reads: CASSLVGSRGSPLHF. The CDR3 region has the DNA TGTGCCAGCAGCTTGGTGGGTTCCCGGGGTTCACCCCTCCACTTT.

This CDR3 reads CSASRARGQDGETQYF. The CDR3 nucleotides are TGCAGTGCTAGTAGAGCCAGGGGGCAGGACGGCGAGACCCAGTACTTC. The chain employs TRBV20-1 and TRBJ2-5, with 8 bases aligning to TRBD1. The CDR3 is 16 amino acids. J lost 5 bases, V lost 3 bases, and 14 bases had no gene match. CDR1 is DFQATT and CDR2 is SNEGSKA in the germline V gene (reference sequence).

This chain connects TRBV18 to TRBJ2-2, with 8 bases lining up with TRBD2. Unmatched junction bases numbered 9, after V lost 3 bases and J lost 6 bases. Germline loops: CDR1 KGHSH, CDR2 LQKENI. This CDR3 comprises 16 residues. This CDR3 is CASSPRGGYTAGELFF. Here the CDR3 DNA reads TGTGCCAGCTCACCTCGGGGGGGCTACACCGCCGGGGAGCTGTTTTTT. Full variable domain (outside the CDR3, taken from reference TRBV18 and TRBJ2-2): NAGVMQNPRHLVRRRGQEARLRCSPMKGHSHVYWYRQLPEEGLKFMVYLQKENIIDESGMPKERFSAEFPKEGPSILRIQQVVRGDSAAYFCASSPRGGYTAGELFFGEGSRLTVL.

The chain is built from TRBV4-1 and TRBJ2-1, with 8 nucleotides matching TRBD1. V gave up 4 bases and J gave up 2 bases; unmatched junction bases: 7. The length of the CDR3 is 16 residues. CDR1 is MGHRA, CDR2 YSYEKL, per germline. The CDR3 nucleotides are TGCGCCAGCAGCCCCTTGACAGGGGCCACCTACAATGAGCAGTTCTTC. Its protein is CASSPLTGATYNEQFF.

The chain recombines TRBV7-3 with TRBJ2-3; 11 positions agree with TRBD2. J was trimmed by 2 bases and V by 5 bases; bases with no gene match: 9. Germline CDR1 and CDR2: SGHTA and FQGTGA. The CDR3 loop spans 17 amino acids. This CDR3 is CASSPNLLAGVTDTQYF. The CDR3 DNA is TGTGCCAGCAGCCCTAATTTACTAGCGGGGGTCACAGATACGCAGTATTTT. Complete variable domain (other parts from reference TRBV7-3 and TRBJ2-3): GAGVSQTPSNKVTEKGKYVELRCDPISGHTALYWYRQSLGQGPEFLIYFQGTGAADDSGLPNDRFFAVRPEGSVSTLKIQRTERGDSAVYLCASSPNLLAGVTDTQYFGPGTRLTVL.

The chain employs TRBV19 and TRBJ1-2; tentatively, D is TRBD1 (6 bases). Per germline, CDR1 LNHDA and CDR2 SQIVND (reference sequence). V was trimmed by 1 base and J by 5 bases, leaving 14 bases between them. CDR3 length equals 15 residues. CDR3 in amino acids: CASSIAPGHGYGYTF. DNA for the CDR3: TGTGCCAGTAGTATAGCGCCGGGACATGGGTATGGCTACACCTTC. Full variable domain (remainder filled in from reference TRBV19 and TRBJ1-2): DGGITQSPKYLFRKEGQNVTLSCEQNLNHDAMYWYRQDPGQGLRLIYYSQIVNDFQKGDIAEGYSVSREKKESFPLTVTSAQKNPTAFYLCASSIAPGHGYGYTFGSGTRLTVV.

The chain combines TRBV19 with TRBJ1-4; 7 bases agree with TRBD1. CDR3 size: 15 residues. The V gene end was trimmed by 3 bases and the J gene end by 7 bases; junction bases not matched to a gene: 8. From germline, CDR1 is LNHDA and CDR2 SQIVND (reference sequence). CDR3 in DNA: TGTGCCAGTAGTATGGGGGACAGCCAAGCTGAAAAACTGTTTTTT. This encodes CASSMGDSQAEKLFF. The whole variable domain, remainder taken from reference TRBV19 and TRBJ1-4, is DGGITQSPKYLFRKEGQNVTLSCEQNLNHDAMYWYRQDPGQGLRLIYYSQIVNDFQKGDIAEGYSVSREKKESFPLTVTSAQKNPTAFYLCASSMGDSQAEKLFFGSGTQLSVL.

The rearrangement links TRBV5-5 to TRBJ2-7; D not resolved. The CDR3 consists of 14 residues. V shed 3 bases and J shed 0 bases, with 10 bases lying between them. The germline V gene encodes CDR1 SGHKS and CDR2 YYEKEE (reference sequence). The DNA for the CDR3 is TGTGCCAGCAGCTGGGCCTCGAGCTCCTACGAGCAGTACTTC. Amino acids: CASSWASSSYEQYF.

The chain uses TRBV30 and TRBJ1-1; no definite D call. Germline loops: CDR1 GTSNPN, CDR2 SVGIG (reference sequence). The length of the CDR3 is 13 residues. Trimming pared 0 bases from V and 0 bases from J, leaving 5 bases between. CDR3 coding DNA: TGTGCCTGGAGTGTCAGATTGAACACTGAAGCTTTCTTT. Encoded protein: CAWSVRLNTEAFF.

The V call is TRBV14, the J call TRBJ1-1; D perhaps matches TRBD1 (6 bases). V lost 2 bases and J 0 bases, leaving 19 bases between the germline ends. This CDR3 contains 18 residues. In germline, CDR1 is SGHDN, CDR2 FVKESK. The CDR3 DNA reads as TGTGCCAGCAGCCAACTCGAGTTTACGGGACACCTGAACACTGAAGCTTTCTTT. Translated, it gives CASSQLEFTGHLNTEAFF. Full variable domain (remainder filled in from reference TRBV14 and TRBJ1-1): EAGVTQFPSHSVIEKGQTVTLRCDPISGHDNLYWYRRVMGKEIKFLLHFVKESKQDESGMPNNRFLAERTGGTYSTLKVQPAELEDSGVYFCASSQLEFTGHLNTEAFFGQGTRLTVV.